This section outlines one TCR beta chain sequence together with its context. The data were taken from a study of preoperative IRX-2 immunotherapy in early breast cancer. Treatment described: preoperative locoregional IRX-2 cytokine immunotherapy. TCRdb keeps only in-frame clones here, not all; method: immunoSEQ multiplex PCR. The table lists over a thousand clones, approximately 63% of them singletons. The CDR3 spans 16 residues. V shed 3 bases and J 7 bases; nucleotides not matched to a gene: 11. CDR1 is WSHSY and CDR2 is SAAADI in the germline V gene. The sequence came from a human donor with breast cancer. The material was tumor tissue, obtained before IRX-2 immunotherapy. This chain joins TRBV10-2 and TRBJ2-1; TRBD1 aligns across 8 bases. CDR3 sequence reads: CASSESFQGAMNEQFF. The DNA of the CDR3 is TGCGCCAGCAGTGAATCTTTCCAGGGGGCTATGAATGAGCAGTTCTTC.